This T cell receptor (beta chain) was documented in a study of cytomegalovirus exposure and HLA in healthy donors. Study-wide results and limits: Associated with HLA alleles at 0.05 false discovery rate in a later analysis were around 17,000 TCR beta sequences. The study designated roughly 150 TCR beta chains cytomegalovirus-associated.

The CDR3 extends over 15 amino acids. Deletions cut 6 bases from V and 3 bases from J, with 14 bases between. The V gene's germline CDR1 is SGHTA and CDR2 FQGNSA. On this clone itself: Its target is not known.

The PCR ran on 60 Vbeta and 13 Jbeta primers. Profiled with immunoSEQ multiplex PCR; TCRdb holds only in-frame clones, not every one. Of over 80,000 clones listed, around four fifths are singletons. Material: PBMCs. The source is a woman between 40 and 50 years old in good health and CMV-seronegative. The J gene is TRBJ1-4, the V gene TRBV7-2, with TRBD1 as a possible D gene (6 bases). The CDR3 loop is CASRLSGVANEKLFF. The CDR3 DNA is TGTGCCAGCAGGTTGTCAGGGGTTGCTAATGAAAAACTGTTTTTT.